The rows below give T cell receptor beta chains drawn from one sample of a study of blood T cells in healthy people across ages. TCRdb re-analysed the 5' RACE reads in MiXCR, keeping a single row per CDR3 protein. Of 750,000 to 950,000 distinct CDR3 sequences listed, roughly 53% are singletons. Sequenced: blood. These receptors all stem from a man older than 75 in good health. Both conserved end residues are part of each CDR3. D genes are given only for firm matches. Some rows mark clone size as missing; the rest say once, few, many or name a class of expanded clone.

size	V	J	D	CDR3	DNA
-	TRBV24-1	TRBJ2-3	-	CATSDSNPRYAYF	TGTGCCACCAGTGATTCCAATCCCAGATACGCGTATTTT
-	TRBV6-5	TRBJ1-5	-	CATKRQGYNQPQHF	TGTGCCACCAAAAGGCAGGGGTACAATCAGCCCCAGCATTTT
-	TRBV29-1	TRBJ2-5	TRBD1	CSAGQGAIETQYF	TGCAGCGCCGGACAGGGGGCGATCGAGACCCAGTACTTC
-	TRBV6-1	TRBJ1-5	-	CASSGFNNQPQHF	TGTGCCAGCAGTGGGTTTAACAATCAGCCCCAGCATTTT
-	TRBV20-1	TRBJ2-1	-	CSARESDSYNEQFF	TGCAGTGCCAGGGAAAGCGACTCCTACAATGAGCAGTTCTTC
-	TRBV7-3	TRBJ2-3	TRBD2	CASSFGTSALGDTQYF	TGTGCCAGCAGCTTCGGGACTAGCGCCTTGGGAGATACGCAGTATTTT
few	TRBV12-3/TRBV12-4	TRBJ2-5	-	CASSLAPWGTQYF	TGTGCCAGCAGTCTCGCCCCCTGGGGGACCCAGTACTTC
few	TRBV7-9	TRBJ2-1	TRBD2	CASSYPGLVTFNEQFF	TGTGCCAGCAGCTATCCGGGACTAGTAACCTTCAATGAGCAGTTCTTC
-	TRBV7-9	TRBJ2-7	-	CASSYREYSYEQYF	TGTGCCAGCAGCTATAGGGAATACTCCTACGAGCAGTACTTC
-	TRBV20-1	TRBJ2-7	TRBD2	CSAGGRTSGGDEQYF	TGCAGTGCTGGAGGAAGGACTAGCGGGGGAGACGAGCAGTACTTC